There are many counts of the clone carrying this TCR beta chain. Its antigen is unknown. This sample was taken from a study of T cell repertoires in cytomegalovirus infection. TCRdb called the reads again in MiXCR, with one record for every CDR3 protein. In the table there are tens of thousands of distinct CDR3 sequences, 20% of which are singletons. This CDR3 spans 17 amino acids. Germline values: CDR1 SEHNR, CDR2 FQNEAQ (reference sequence). The junction had 14 bases not matched to a gene; V was cut back by 4 bases and J by 7 bases. This TCR derives from a human donor in good health (CMV status not recorded). Some clones in this sample may be carry-over from other donors' samples. The specimen comprised CD8+ T cells from cultured PBMCs, sampled from culture after CMV antigen stimulation. The rearrangement uses TRBV7-9 and TRBJ2-1; TRBD2 agrees at 9 bases. The DNA for the CDR3 is TGTGCCAGCAGCTCTCGTAGATTAGCGGGAGCTTCGAATGAGCAGTTCTTC. Its translation: CASSSRRLAGASNEQFF.